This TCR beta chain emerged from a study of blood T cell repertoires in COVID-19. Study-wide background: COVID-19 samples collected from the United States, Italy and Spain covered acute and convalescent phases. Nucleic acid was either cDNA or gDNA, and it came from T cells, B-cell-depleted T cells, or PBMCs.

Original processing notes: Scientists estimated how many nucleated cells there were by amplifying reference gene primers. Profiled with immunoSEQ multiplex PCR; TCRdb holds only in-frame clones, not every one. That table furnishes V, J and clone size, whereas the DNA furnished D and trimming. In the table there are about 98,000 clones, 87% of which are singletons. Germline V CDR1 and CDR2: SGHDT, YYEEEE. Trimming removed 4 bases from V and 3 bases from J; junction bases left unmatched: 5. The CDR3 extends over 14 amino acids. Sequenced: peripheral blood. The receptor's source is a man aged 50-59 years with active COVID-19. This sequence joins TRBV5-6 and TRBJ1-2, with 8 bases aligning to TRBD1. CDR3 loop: CASSPGTGDYGYTF. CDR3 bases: TGTGCCAGCAGCCCCGGGACAGGAGACTATGGCTACACCTTC.